This entry lists 3 T cell receptor beta chains sequenced from one sample in a study of blood T cell repertoires in COVID-19. Clones were sequenced by immunoSEQ multiplex PCR, and TCRdb holds only the in-frame ones, with some missing. This sample has 25,000 to 30,000 clones; more than 85% occur once, and the top ten carry roughly 0.8%. Sequencing used peripheral blood. The receptor source for this set is a woman in her 70s with COVID-19, enrolled during active disease.

The J gene is TRBJ1-6, the V gene TRBV28; D unresolved. The germline V and J ends were trimmed by 2 bases and 7 bases, with 12 bases remaining between them. This CDR3 comprises 15 residues. Germline CDR1 reads MDHEN; CDR2 reads SYDVKM. The CDR3 DNA reads as TGTGCCAGCAGTTTAACCTGGAGCGAGAATTCACCCCTCCACTTT. It specifies CASSLTWSENSPLHF.

The genes are TRBV19 and TRBJ2-1, with 12 bases lining up with TRBD2. Germline V gene data show CDR1 as LNHDA and CDR2 as SQIVND (reference sequence). Losses at the gene ends were 5 bases for V and 9 bases for J; bases not matched to a gene: 8. This CDR3 is 15 amino acids long. The CDR3 spells CASSSHLAGGVEQFF. Written as DNA, the CDR3 is TGTGCCAGTAGTTCTCATCTAGCGGGAGGGGTTGAGCAGTTCTTC.

The CDR3 is CAWSGVRTNEKLFF. The CDR3 nucleotides read TGTGCCTGGAGTGGCGTGAGAACTAATGAAAAACTGTTTTTT. The chain joins TRBV30 to TRBJ1-4; the D is unclear. Germline V gene data show CDR1 as GTSNPN and CDR2 as SVGIG (reference sequence). V dropped 1 base and J dropped 1 base, with 7 bases sitting between them. The CDR3 extends over 14 amino acids.